The TCR beta chain under discussion was sequenced for a study of cytomegalovirus exposure and HLA in healthy donors. The germline V gene encodes CDR1 SGHRS and CDR2 YFSETQ. The CDR3 is 15 amino acids. V dropped 5 bases and J dropped 4 bases, with 18 bases sitting between them. Findings and caveats of the study: V- and J-gene trimming of TCR beta was linked (in a later analysis) to a missense DCLRE1C variant. Per a prior analysis, the majority of TCR beta V segments were productive roughly 87% or roughly 30% of the time. Analysis was performed later, and it showed HLA-associated TCR beta chains to be more clonally expanded than equally common others.

Details on this clone: As yet, its antigen is unknown.

60 Vbeta and 13 Jbeta primers were used in PCR. The method was immunoSEQ multiplex PCR; TCRdb's version includes in-frame clones alone and lacks a portion of them. The sample contains roughly 120,000 clones, approximately 74% of which appear only once. The V call is TRBV5-1, the J call TRBJ1-1; tentative D call: TRBD1 (5 bases). The receptor comes from a woman in her forties or fifties in good health and CMV-seropositive. The sample taken for sequencing was PBMCs. CDR3 region: CASRWGSETGTEAFF. In DNA form, the CDR3 reads TGCGCCAGCAGGTGGGGCAGCGAGACGGGCACTGAAGCTTTCTTT. The full variable domain, its missing parts supplied by reference TRBV5-1 and TRBJ1-1, is KAGVTQTPRYLIKTRGQQVTLSCSPISGHRSVSWYQQTPGQGLQFLFEYFSETQRNKGNFPGRFSGRQFSNSRSEMNVSTLELGDSALYLCASRWGSETGTEAFFGQGTRLTVV.